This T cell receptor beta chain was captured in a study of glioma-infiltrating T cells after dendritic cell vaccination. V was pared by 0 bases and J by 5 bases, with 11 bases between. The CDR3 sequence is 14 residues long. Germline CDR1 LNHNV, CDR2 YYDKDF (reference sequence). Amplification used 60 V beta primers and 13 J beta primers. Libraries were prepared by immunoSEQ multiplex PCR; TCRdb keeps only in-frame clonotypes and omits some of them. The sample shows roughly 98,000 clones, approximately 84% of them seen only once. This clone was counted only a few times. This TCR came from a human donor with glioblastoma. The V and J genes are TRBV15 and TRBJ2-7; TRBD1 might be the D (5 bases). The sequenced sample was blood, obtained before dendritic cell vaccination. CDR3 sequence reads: CATSRESGIDEQYF. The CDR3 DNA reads TGTGCCACCAGCAGAGAATCAGGGATTGACGAGCAGTACTTC.